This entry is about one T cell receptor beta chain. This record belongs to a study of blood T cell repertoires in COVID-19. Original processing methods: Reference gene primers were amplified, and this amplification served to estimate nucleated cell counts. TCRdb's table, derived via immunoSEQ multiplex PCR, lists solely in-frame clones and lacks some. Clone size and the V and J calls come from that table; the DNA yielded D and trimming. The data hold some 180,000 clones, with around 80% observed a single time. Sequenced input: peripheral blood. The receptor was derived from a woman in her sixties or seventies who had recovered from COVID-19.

CDR3 nucleotide sequence: TGTGCCAGCAGCCGGGGGACAGGGTCAAACGAGCAGTACTTC. Its translation: CASSRGTGSNEQYF. The chain employs TRBV5-4 and TRBJ2-7; 9 bases match TRBD1. The J segment lost 5 bases and the V segment lost 4 bases, leaving 7 bases of the junction unmatched. The CDR3 spans 14 residues. Germline lookup yields CDR1 SGHNT and CDR2 YYREEE (reference sequence). The variable domain in full, completed from reference TRBV5-4 and TRBJ2-7, reads ETGVTQSPTHLIKTRGQQVTLRCSSQSGHNTVSWYQQALGQGPQFIFQYYREEENGRGNFPPRFSGLQFPNYSSELNVNALELDDSALYLCASSRGTGSNEQYFGPGTRLTVT.